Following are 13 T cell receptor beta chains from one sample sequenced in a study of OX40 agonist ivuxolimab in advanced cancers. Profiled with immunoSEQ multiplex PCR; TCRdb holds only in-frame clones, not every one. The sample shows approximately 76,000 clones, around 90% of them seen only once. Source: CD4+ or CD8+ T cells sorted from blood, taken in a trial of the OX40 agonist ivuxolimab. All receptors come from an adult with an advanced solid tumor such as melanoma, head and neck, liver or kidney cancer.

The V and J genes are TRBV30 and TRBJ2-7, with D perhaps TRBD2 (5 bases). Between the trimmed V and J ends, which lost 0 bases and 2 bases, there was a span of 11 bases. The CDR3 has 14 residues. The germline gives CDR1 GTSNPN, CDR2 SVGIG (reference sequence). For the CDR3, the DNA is TGTGCCTGGAGTGTCTCGGGAAAAACCTACGAGCAGTACTTC. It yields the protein CAWSVSGKTYEQYF.

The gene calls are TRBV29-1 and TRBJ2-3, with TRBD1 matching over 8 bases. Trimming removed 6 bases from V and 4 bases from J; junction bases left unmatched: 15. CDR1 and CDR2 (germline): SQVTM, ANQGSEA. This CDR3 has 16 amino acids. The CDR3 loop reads CSVDPTGATPPDTQYF. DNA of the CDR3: TGCAGCGTGGACCCGACAGGGGCCACCCCCCCAGATACGCAGTATTTT.

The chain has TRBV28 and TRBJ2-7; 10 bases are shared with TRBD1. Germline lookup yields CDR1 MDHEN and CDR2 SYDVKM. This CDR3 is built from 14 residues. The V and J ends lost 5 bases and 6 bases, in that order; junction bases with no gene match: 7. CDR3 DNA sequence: TGTGCCAGCAGTCTACCGGGACAGGGGAGCGAGCAGTACTTC. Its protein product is CASSLPGQGSEQYF.

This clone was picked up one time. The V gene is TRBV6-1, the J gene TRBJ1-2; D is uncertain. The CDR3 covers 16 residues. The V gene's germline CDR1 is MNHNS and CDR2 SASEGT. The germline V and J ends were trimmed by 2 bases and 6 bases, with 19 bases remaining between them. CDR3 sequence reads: CASSESWPKAVDGYTF. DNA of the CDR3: TGTGCCAGCAGTGAATCGTGGCCCAAGGCCGTCGATGGCTACACCTTC.

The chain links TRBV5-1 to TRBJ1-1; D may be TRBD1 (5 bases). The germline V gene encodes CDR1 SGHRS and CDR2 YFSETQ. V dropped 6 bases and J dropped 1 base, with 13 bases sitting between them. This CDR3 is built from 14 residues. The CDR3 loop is CASTQGPENTEAFF. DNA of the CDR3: TGCGCCAGCACCCAGGGCCCCGAGAACACTGAAGCTTTCTTT.

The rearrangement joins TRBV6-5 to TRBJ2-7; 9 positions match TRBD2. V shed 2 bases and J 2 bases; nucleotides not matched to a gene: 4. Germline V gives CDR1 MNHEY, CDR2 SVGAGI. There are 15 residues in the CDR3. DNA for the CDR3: TGTGCCAGCAGTTACGCGGGAGGGGCTCCCTACGAGCAGTACTTC. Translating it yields CASSYAGGAPYEQYF.

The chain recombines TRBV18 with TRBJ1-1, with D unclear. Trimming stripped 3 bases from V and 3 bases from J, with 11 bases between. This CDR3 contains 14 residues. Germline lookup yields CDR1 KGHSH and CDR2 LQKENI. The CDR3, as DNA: TGTGCCAGCTCACCTGTGGTGACTTACACTGAAGCTTTCTTT. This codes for CASSPVVTYTEAFF.

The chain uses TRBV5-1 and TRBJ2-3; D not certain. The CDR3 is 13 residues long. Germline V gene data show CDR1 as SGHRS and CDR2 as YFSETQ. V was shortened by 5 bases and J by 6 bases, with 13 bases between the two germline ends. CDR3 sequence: CASRGPSTDTQYF. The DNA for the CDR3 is TGCGCCAGCAGGGGCCCCAGTACGGATACGCAGTATTTT. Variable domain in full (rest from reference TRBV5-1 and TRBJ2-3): KAGVTQTPRYLIKTRGQQVTLSCSPISGHRSVSWYQQTPGQGLQFLFEYFSETQRNKGNFPGRFSGRQFSNSRSEMNVSTLELGDSALYLCASRGPSTDTQYFGPGTRLTVL.

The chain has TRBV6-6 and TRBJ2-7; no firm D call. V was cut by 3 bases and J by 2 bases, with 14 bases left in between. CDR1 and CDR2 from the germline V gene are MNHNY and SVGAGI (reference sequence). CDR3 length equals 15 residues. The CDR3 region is CASSYLAVSTYEQYF. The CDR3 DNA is TGTGCCAGCAGTTATTTGGCAGTCTCAACCTACGAGCAGTACTTC.

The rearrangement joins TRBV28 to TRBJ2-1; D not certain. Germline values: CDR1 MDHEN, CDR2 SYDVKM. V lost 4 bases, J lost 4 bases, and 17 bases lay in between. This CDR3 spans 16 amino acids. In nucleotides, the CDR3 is TGTGCCAGCAGTTCTCAAGTAGTTCCCTTTTACAATGAGCAGTTCTTC. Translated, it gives CASSSQVVPFYNEQFF.

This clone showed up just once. CDR3 loop: CASSVYATNEKLFF. CDR3 DNA sequence: TGTGCCAGCAGCGTATACGCAACTAATGAAAAACTGTTTTTT. The chain employs TRBV27 and TRBJ1-4, with D hard to call. V was pared by 6 bases and J by 0 bases, with 8 bases between. Germline-derived CDR1 and CDR2 are MNHEY and SMNVEV (reference sequence). CDR3 size: 14 residues.

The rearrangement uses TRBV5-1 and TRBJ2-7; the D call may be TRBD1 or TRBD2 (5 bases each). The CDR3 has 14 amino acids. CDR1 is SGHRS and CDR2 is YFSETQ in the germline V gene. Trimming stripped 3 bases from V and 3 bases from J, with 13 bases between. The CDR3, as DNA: TGCGCCAGCAGCTGGGACGGGACGGACTACGAGCAGTACTTC. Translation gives CASSWDGTDYEQYF.

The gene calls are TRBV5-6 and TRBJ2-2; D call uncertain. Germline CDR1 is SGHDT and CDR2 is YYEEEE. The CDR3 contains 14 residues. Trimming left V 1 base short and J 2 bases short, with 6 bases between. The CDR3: CASSLTENTGELFF. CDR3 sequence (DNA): TGTGCCAGCAGCTTGACCGAAAACACCGGGGAGCTGTTTTTT.